This TCR beta chain was retrieved from a study of blood T cell repertoires in COVID-19. Overall study context: The origin of the acute and convalescent COVID-19 samples was the United States, Italy and Spain.

V shed 6 bases, J shed 2 bases, and the junction held 2 bases outside the gene matches. This CDR3 region has 13 residues. In germline, CDR1 is MNHEY, CDR2 SMNVEV (reference sequence). Sequencing used immunoSEQ multiplex PCR; TCRdb keeps in-frame clones, though not all of them. The table has some 200,000 clones, roughly 86% seen once; the top ten hold 12%. The chain couples TRBV27 to TRBJ1-1; 8 nucleotides match TRBD1. This TCR was sampled from a woman aged 40 to 50 with acute or convalescent COVID-19. The sequencing input was peripheral blood. CDR3 in amino acids: CASRPGGNTEAFF. CDR3 sequence (DNA): TGTGCCAGCAGACCAGGGGGCAACACTGAAGCTTTCTTT.